These 9 T cell receptor beta chains were sequenced from one sample in a study of post-analysis software for immune sequencing data. TCR beta cDNA libraries included unique molecular identifiers. A single record per CDR3 protein comes from TCRdb applying MiXCR to the PCR reads. The sample consists of 350,000 to 500,000 distinct CDR3 sequences, 39% of them appearing once. These receptors' targets are unknown. General study results and limits: Five TRBV segments, including TRBV5-6, TRBV5-1 and TRBV20-1, were more frequent in patients than controls.

The material sequenced was blood. The receptors shown here come from a girl aged 2 to 10 with multiple sclerosis.

J is TRBJ2-7 and V is TRBV24-1, with 10 bases lining up with TRBD1. V trimming: 2 bases; J trimming: 3 bases; junction bases outside the gene matches: 3. The germline V gene encodes CDR1 KGHDR and CDR2 SFDVKD. The CDR3 is 15 residues long. The CDR3 loop reads CATSDSGTGDYEQYF. Here the CDR3 DNA reads TGTGCCACCAGTGATTCCGGGACAGGGGACTACGAGCAGTACTTC.

V and J are TRBV3-1 and TRBJ1-5, with 8 positions matching TRBD1. V was clipped by 4 bases and J by 9 bases; unmatched bases: 11. Germline assignment: CDR1 LGHDT and CDR2 YNNKEL (reference sequence). The CDR3 extends over 15 amino acids. The CDR3 sequence is CASSLRGQVGGPQHF. In nucleotides, the CDR3 is TGTGCCAGCAGCCTCAGGGGACAGGTTGGGGGGCCCCAGCATTTT.

In the case of this clonotype: Sequence at one end of the junction differs from germline and may be a read error. The chain uses TRBV7-2 and TRBJ2-7; 7 bases are a match to TRBD1. CDR3 length: 13 residues. CDR1 SGHTA and CDR2 FQGNSA come from the germline V gene. The CDR3 spells CASSQQGSYERYF. The CDR3 DNA is TGTGCCAGCAGCCAACAGGGGAGCTACGAGCGGTACTTC.

The chain joins TRBV3-1 to TRBJ2-6; 7 bases map to TRBD2. In germline, CDR1 is LGHDT, CDR2 YNNKEL (reference sequence). CDR3 length: 16 amino acids. The ends lost 5 bases at V and 0 bases at J; junction bases unmatched: 4. The chain's CDR3 is CASSGRVHSGANVLTF. The CDR3 DNA is TGTGCCAGCAGCGGGAGGGTGCACTCTGGGGCCAACGTCCTGACTTTC.

The V and J genes are TRBV4-1 and TRBJ2-6; maybe TRBD1 (5 bases). The CDR3 is made up of 17 amino acids. Trimming took 0 bases from V and 2 from J, leaving 11 bases between them. Germline loops: CDR1 MGHRA, CDR2 YSYEKL. The CDR3 DNA follows: TGCGCCAGCAGCCAAGAAGGGGTTCTAACTGGGGCCAACGTCCTGACTTTC. Its protein product is CASSQEGVLTGANVLTF.

This chain uses TRBV6-2 or TRBV6-3 with TRBJ2-7; 7 nucleotides align to TRBD2. The length of the CDR3 is 16 residues. Germline CDR1 is MNHEY and CDR2 is SVGEGT. The V segment lost 4 bases and the J segment 4 bases; nucleotides outside the gene matches: 13. CDR3 loop: CASSSTSGGSRYEQYF. CDR3 sequence (DNA): TGTGCCAGCAGTTCCACTTCGGGAGGAAGTAGGTACGAGCAGTACTTC.

This clonotype has just a few counts. The chain carries TRBV4-1 and TRBJ2-7, with D uncertain. V dropped 0 bases and J dropped 3 bases, with 12 bases sitting between them. Germline V gives CDR1 MGHRA, CDR2 YSYEKL. This CDR3 has 15 amino acids. The CDR3 sequence is CASSQDIGRHYEQYF. The DNA for the CDR3 is TGCGCCAGCAGCCAAGATATCGGCCGACACTACGAGCAGTACTTC.

This clonotype was detected a few times. This chain joins TRBV7-8 and TRBJ2-7, with D perhaps being TRBD1 or TRBD2 (5 bases each). The CDR3 extends over 14 amino acids. V dropped 5 bases and J dropped 4 bases, with 15 bases sitting between them. Germline-derived CDR1 and CDR2 are SGHVS and FQNEAQ. The CDR3: CASSTGPEQYEQYF. CDR3 coding DNA: TGTGCCAGCAGCACGGGACCTGAGCAGTACGAGCAGTACTTC.

In this sample, this clonotype turned up a few times. V usage is TRBV7-9 and J usage is TRBJ2-5, with D perhaps being TRBD1 or TRBD2 (5 bases each). Per the germline V gene, CDR1 is SEHNR and CDR2 is FQNEAQ (reference sequence). Trimming stripped 2 bases from V and 2 bases from J, with 12 bases between. This CDR3 contains 15 residues. The CDR3 DNA reads as TGTGCCAGCAGCTTAAGGCAGGGACCGCAAGAGACCCAGTACTTC. Its translation is CASSLRQGPQETQYF.